Below, 16 T cell receptor beta chains from the same sample are listed, as sequenced in a study of vaccination and CD4 T cells after COVID-19. Sequencing of cultured CD4+ T cell DNA used the Oncomine TCR Beta short-read assay. From the PCR reads, TCRdb called clonotypes with MiXCR, one entry per CDR3 protein. The sample has around 4,600 distinct CDR3 sequences, approximately 30% seen once. Treatment here: approximately 11-day PBMC culture with coronavirus spike peptide pools or control peptides (ViraFEST assay). These receptors' targets are unknown. The sample taken for sequencing was CD4+ T cells from blood, cultured in vitro. Every receptor here comes from a human donor who had recovered from COVID-19.

The chain uses TRBV5-1 and TRBJ2-2; perhaps D is TRBD1 or TRBD2 (5 bases each). Trimming left V 1 base short and J 6 bases short, with 16 bases between. The CDR3 runs to 16 residues. Germline V gives CDR1 SGHRS, CDR2 YFSETQ. Here the CDR3 reads CASSLYRGAASGELFF. DNA for the CDR3: TGCGCCAGCAGCTTGTATAGAGGGGCCGCTTCCGGGGAGCTGTTTTTT.

The sample holds a few counts of this clonotype. The rearrangement joins TRBV5-1 to TRBJ2-1, with 10 bases identical to TRBD1. The V segment lost 4 bases and the J segment 0 bases; nucleotides outside the gene matches: 4. Germline V gene lookup returns CDR1 SGHRS and CDR2 YFSETQ. This CDR3 has 16 residues. The CDR3 coding sequence is TGCGCCAGCAGCGCGCGGACAGGGGGCTCCTACAATGAGCAGTTCTTC. This sequence encodes CASSARTGGSYNEQFF.

This clonotype was seen more than once but under ten times. This rearrangement joins TRBV20-1 to TRBJ2-3, with D tentatively TRBD1 (6 bases). The V end was cut by 3 bases, the J end by 11 bases, with 9 bases between. Germline V gene sequence: CDR1 DFQATT, CDR2 SNEGSKA (reference sequence). The CDR3 sequence is 10 residues long. In DNA, the CDR3 is TGCAGTGCTAGCGGACAGCTGCAGTATTTT. It specifies CSASGQLQYF.

Concerning this clonotype itself: A read error may produce the germline difference seen at one junction end. The chain links TRBV4-1 to TRBJ2-1, with D perhaps TRBD1 or TRBD2 (6 bases each). There are 15 residues in the CDR3. CDR1 is MGHRA and CDR2 is YSYEKL in the germline V gene. The CDR3 sequence is CASSQVTGAYNEQSF. As DNA, the CDR3 is TGCGCCAGCAGCCAAGTGACGGGGGCCTACAATGAGCAGTCCTTC.

V gene TRBV20-1 combines with J gene TRBJ1-1; D is ambiguous. CDR1 is DFQATT, CDR2 SNEGSKA, per germline (reference sequence). This CDR3 has 13 amino acids. V was shortened by 2 bases and J by 0 bases, with 7 bases between the two germline ends. CDR3 protein: CSARNRMNTEAFF. CDR3 coding DNA: TGCAGTGCTAGAAACAGAATGAACACTGAAGCTTTCTTT.

With regard to this clonotype: The junction shows a germline mismatch at one end, possibly a read error. The chain combines TRBV5-4 with TRBJ2-1; 11 bases map to TRBD2. CDR1 is SGHNT and CDR2 is YYREEE in the germline V gene (reference sequence). The CDR3 extends over 13 amino acids. This CDR3 is CASSLVDGSGRAF. Here the CDR3 DNA reads TGTGCCAGCAGCTTGGTAGACGGTAGCGGGAGGGCCTTC.

The chain has TRBV7-2 and TRBJ1-2; 9 nucleotides agree with TRBD1. V was pared by 4 bases and J by 7 bases, with 7 bases of the junction left unmatched. Germline V gene sequence: CDR1 SGHTA, CDR2 FQGNSA. The CDR3 covers 14 residues. This CDR3 is CASSSDRGYAGYTF. Written as DNA, the CDR3 is TGTGCCAGCAGCTCGGACAGGGGCTATGCTGGCTACACCTTC.

The CDR3, as DNA: TGCAGTGCTAGTATAAAGGCCGGCTCCTACGAGCAGTACTTC. This encodes CSASIKAGSYEQYF. The chain recombines TRBV20-1 with TRBJ2-7, with D unclear. Germline V CDR1 and CDR2: DFQATT, SNEGSKA (reference sequence). This CDR3 comprises 14 residues. V lost 3 bases and J 0 bases, leaving 12 bases between the germline ends.

This clonotype was counted between two and nine times. The chain is built from TRBV24-1 and TRBJ2-1; a possible D gene is TRBD2 (6 bases). Germline-derived CDR1 and CDR2 are KGHDR and SFDVKD. The CDR3 consists of 16 residues. Trimming stripped 4 bases from V and 6 bases from J, with 18 bases between. The CDR3 protein is CATSDPFSPGSNEQFF. In nucleotides, the CDR3 is TGTGCCACCAGTGACCCGTTCTCCCCCGGGAGCAATGAGCAGTTCTTC.

The rearrangement joins TRBV12-1 to TRBJ2-1; the D call in the table, TRBD2, was not verified against the DNA. TRBV12-1 is a recognized pseudogene. The CDR3 is made up of 15 amino acids. The CDR3 DNA sequence: TGTGCCAGCAGCTTTTACGGGTGGGAGGAGAATGAGCAGTTCTTC. As protein: CASSFYGWEENEQFF.

This clonotype came up a few times. The rearrangement joins TRBV7-2 to TRBJ1-2, with D perhaps TRBD1 (6 bases). The CDR3 runs 16 residues. Germline loops: CDR1 SGHTA, CDR2 FQGNSA. V was clipped by 4 bases and J by 7 bases, with 22 bases between them. The CDR3 nucleotides are TGTGCCAGCAGCTACCGACAGGTATTAAACGTCGGTGGCTACACCTTC. This sequence encodes CASSYRQVLNVGGYTF.

In regard to this clonotype: At one boundary the junction diverges from the germline segment, which might be a read error. J is TRBJ1-2 and V is TRBV6-1; D perhaps matches TRBD1 (5 bases). Per germline, CDR1 MNHNS and CDR2 SASEGT. This CDR3 spans 13 amino acids. The CDR3 spells CATARGLGIGYAF. Written as DNA, the CDR3 is TGTGCCACTGCGAGGGGTCTGGGGATTGGCTACGCCTTC.

A few counts support this clonotype. The chain carries TRBV2 and TRBJ2-1; D assignment may be TRBD1 or TRBD2 (5 bases each). CDR3 length: 14 residues. CDR1 SNHLY and CDR2 FYNNEI come from the germline V gene. V was trimmed by 9 bases and J by 7 bases, leaving 19 bases between them. CDR3 loop: CASFRDPPGNEQFF. The CDR3 DNA reads as TGTGCCAGTTTCCGGGACCCGCCGGGTAATGAGCAGTTCTTC.

The chain employs TRBV29-1 and TRBJ1-1, with a possible D match to TRBD1 (5 bases). This CDR3 has 12 amino acids. The ends were cut back, 7 bases at V and 4 bases at J, with 13 bases in the middle. The germline gives CDR1 SQVTM, CDR2 ANQGSEA. The chain's CDR3 is CSGRGAGTEAFF. The CDR3 DNA reads as TGCAGCGGCCGGGGCGCGGGCACTGAAGCTTTCTTT. Full variable domain (rest looked up from reference TRBV29-1 and TRBJ1-1): SAVISQKPSRDICQRGTSLTIQCQVDSQVTMMFWYRQQPGQSLTLIATANQGSEATYESGFVIDKFPISRPNLTFSTLTVSNMSPEDSSIYLCSGRGAGTEAFFGQGTRLTVV.

This sequence joins TRBV24-1 and TRBJ2-3; D tentatively fits TRBD1 or TRBD2 (5 bases each). The CDR3 extends over 18 amino acids. Looked up from germline, CDR1 is KGHDR and CDR2 is SFDVKD. Trimming stripped 3 bases from V and 1 base from J, with 19 bases between. Written as DNA, the CDR3 is TGTGCCACCAGTGATACGCACTATATCGGGGACGGCACAGATACGCAGTATTTT. Encoded protein: CATSDTHYIGDGTDTQYF.

The J gene is TRBJ1-1, the V gene TRBV10-3; unclear D gene. Germline loops: CDR1 ENHRY, CDR2 SYGVKD. V gave up 4 bases and J gave up 1 base, with 10 bases separating them. The CDR3 loop spans 14 amino acids. This CDR3 is CAISVGAENTEAFF. CDR3 nucleotides: TGTGCCATCAGTGTAGGTGCTGAGAACACTGAAGCTTTCTTT.